This entry features one T cell receptor beta chain sequence. The antigen is not known. The data originate from a study of cytomegalovirus exposure and HLA in healthy donors. The PCR ran on 60 Vbeta and 13 Jbeta primers. Sequencing was performed with immunoSEQ multiplex PCR; in TCRdb, only in-frame clones are kept and a portion is missing. This sample carries 150,000 to 200,000 clones, about 79% of them seen once, and the ten largest clones take around 6%. General study points: Later analysis identified 16,000 or so TCR beta sequences associated with HLA alleles, using a false discovery rate threshold of 0.05.

This clonotype was sampled from a man in his forties or fifties in good health and CMV-seropositive. The sample consisted of PBMCs.

CDR3 nucleotide sequence: TGTGCCAGCAGTCCGGACAGGGGGCGATTCACTGAAGCTTTCTTT. Its protein is CASSPDRGRFTEAFF. This chain joins TRBV6-1 and TRBJ1-1; TRBD1 matches 11 bases. V lost 5 bases and J lost 4; bases outside the gene matches: 6. This CDR3 contains 15 residues. Germline values: CDR1 MNHNS, CDR2 SASEGT.